This T cell receptor beta chain is from a study of cytomegalovirus exposure and HLA in healthy donors. Study-level points and caveats: Data from an earlier analysis indicated that most TCR beta V segments were productive either about 87% or about 30% of the time.

It was with 60 Vbeta and 13 Jbeta primers that the PCR ran. Sequenced by immunoSEQ multiplex PCR; TCRdb stores in-frame clones only, minus some. The sample includes about 140,000 clones, over 65% of them seen just once. Notes on this clone: Its antigen is unknown.

J was trimmed by 7 bases and V by 1 base; bases with no gene match: 5. The germline V gene has CDR1 SNHLY and CDR2 FYNNEI. The CDR3 totals 16 residues. The rearrangement uses TRBV2 and TRBJ2-1; TRBD2 aligns across 12 bases. Material for sequencing was PBMCs. The sequence was obtained from a female donor in good health and CMV-seronegative. The CDR3 region is CASSEGLAGGQNEQFF. The CDR3 coding sequence is TGTGCCAGCAGTGAAGGTCTAGCGGGGGGGCAGAATGAGCAGTTCTTC.